This T cell receptor (beta chain) derives from a study of blood T cell repertoires in COVID-19. The protocol was immunoSEQ multiplex PCR, while the TCRdb copy is restricted to in-frame clones and leaves out a portion. The table records fewer than 400,000 clones, approximately 85% of them present only once. Germline CDR1 is MDHEN and CDR2 is SYDVKM. V shed 7 bases and J 8 bases; nucleotides not matched to a gene: 14. This CDR3 region has 15 residues. This clonotype was sampled from a man aged 25 to 40 who had recovered from COVID-19. Material for sequencing was PBMCs or T cells enriched from blood (not recorded which). V gene TRBV28 combines with J gene TRBJ1-2; 9 positions match TRBD1. The chain's CDR3 is CASTVPTGGARGYTF. The CDR3 DNA sequence: TGTGCCAGCACCGTTCCTACAGGGGGCGCGAGGGGCTACACCTTC.